This TCR beta chain came from a study of blood T cell repertoires in COVID-19. Sequencing was performed with immunoSEQ multiplex PCR; in TCRdb, only in-frame clones are kept and a portion is missing. This sample yields about 280,000 clones, of which 85% are seen a single time; around 2.5% belongs to the top ten. V was cut by 0 bases and J by 10 bases, with 16 bases left in between. This CDR3 region has 15 residues. Germline V gene sequence: CDR1 GTSNPN, CDR2 SVGIG (reference sequence). The sample was PBMCs or T cells enriched from blood (not recorded which). The genes are TRBV30 and TRBJ1-6; a weak D match, TRBD1 (5 bases). The TCR comes from a woman aged 45-65 years who had recovered from COVID-19. CDR3 bases: TGTGCCTGGAGTGTACTTTGGGGGGAAAGATCACCCCTCCACTTT. Encoded protein: CAWSVLWGERSPLHF.